What follows is one T cell receptor beta chain and its context. Its antigen is not identified. This sample stems from a study of vaccination effects on CD4 cells after COVID-19. Antigen-specific CD4+ T cells expanded by the ViraFEST assay with viral peptide pools were then sequenced. A roughly 11-day culture period preceded the isolation of CD4+ T cells. Participants were given two doses of BNT162b2 or mRNA-1273 vaccine. After 1.8 million or so PBMC were placed in each well, they were cultured with roughly 10 IU/ml IL-2 and 10 ug/ml peptides. V lost 1 base and J lost 4, with 7 bases in between. Germline V gene lookup returns CDR1 LGHNT and CDR2 FRNRAP. The CDR3 is 13 residues long. Sequenced by immunoSEQ multiplex PCR; TCRdb stores in-frame clones only, minus some. Here the sample spans over 25,000 clones, 83% being singletons.

This receptor was obtained from a human donor who received a COVID-19 vaccine. Some clones in this sample may be carry-over from other donors' samples. The chain employs TRBV12-5 and TRBJ2-5; D ambiguous. This sample comprised CD4+ T cells from PBMCs cultured with HCoV-NL63 spike peptides, obtained after COVID-19 vaccination. DNA of the CDR3: TGTGCTAGTGGTTTGGACAGCGCAGAGACCCAGTACTTC. Translated: CASGLDSAETQYF. Based on the CDR3 plus reference TRBV12-5 and TRBJ2-5, the full variable domain is DARVTQTPRHKVTEMGQEVTMRCQPILGHNTVFWYRQTMMQGLELLAYFRNRAPLDDSGMPKDRFSAEMPDATLATLKIQPSEPRDSAVYFCASGLDSAETQYFGPGTRLLVL.